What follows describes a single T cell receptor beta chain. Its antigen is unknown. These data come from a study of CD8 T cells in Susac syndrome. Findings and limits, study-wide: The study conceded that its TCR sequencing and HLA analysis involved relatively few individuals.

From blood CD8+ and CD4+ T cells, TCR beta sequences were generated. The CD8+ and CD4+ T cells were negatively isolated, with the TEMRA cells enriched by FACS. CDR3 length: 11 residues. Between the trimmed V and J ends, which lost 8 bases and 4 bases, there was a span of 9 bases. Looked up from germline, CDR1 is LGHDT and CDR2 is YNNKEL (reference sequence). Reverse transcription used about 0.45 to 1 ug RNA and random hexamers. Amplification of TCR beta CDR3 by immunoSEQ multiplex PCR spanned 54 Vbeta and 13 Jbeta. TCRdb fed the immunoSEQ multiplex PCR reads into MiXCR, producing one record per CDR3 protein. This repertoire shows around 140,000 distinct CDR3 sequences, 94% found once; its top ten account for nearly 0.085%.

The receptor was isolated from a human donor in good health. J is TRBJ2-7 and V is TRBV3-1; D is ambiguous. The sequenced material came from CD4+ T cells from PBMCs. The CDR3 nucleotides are TGTGCCAGCGCTTCATCTTACGAGCAGTACTTC. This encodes CASASSYEQYF.